This TCR beta chain comes out of a study of T cell repertoires in cytomegalovirus infection. This clonotype has just a few counts. Its target is unknown. Via MiXCR, TCRdb re-called the reads, giving one row per CDR3 protein. The sample includes around 740,000 distinct CDR3 sequences, approximately 40% of them seen just once. Broader study findings: Identification of carriers of CMV plus the relevant HLA was performed using cumulative public TCR beta family frequency.

There are 20 residues in the CDR3. After removal of 3 bases from V and 7 bases from J, the junction contained 17 bases not matched to a gene. Germline V lookup: CDR1 MNHEY, CDR2 SVGEGT. The V and J genes are TRBV6-2 or TRBV6-3 and TRBJ2-2, with TRBD2 matching 13 bases. The clonotype was recovered from a human donor in good health (CMV status not recorded). Some clones in this sample may be carry-over from other donors' samples. The sequenced material came from PBMCs. As DNA, the CDR3 is TGTGCCAGCAGTTATCTCCGGGACAGAGGACTAGCGGGAGACCTCGGGGAGCTGTTTTTT. It yields the protein CASSYLRDRGLAGDLGELFF.